A selection of T cell receptor beta chains follows, all from one sample in a study of shared clonotypes between healthy human individuals. Only in-frame clones appear in the TCRdb table, and some are missing; sequencing was by immunoSEQ multiplex PCR. The table has roughly 2.6 million clones, around 94% seen once. The source material was naive CD4+ T cells sorted from blood. Every receptor here comes from a man aged 18-30 years in good health. CDR3s include the opening cysteine and the closing phenylalanine or tryptophan. A D gene is named only where the DNA matches it firmly. Clone size is shown for a subset of rows, as once, few, many or a class of expanded clone.

d_gene	v_gene	abundance	j_gene	CDR3aa	CDR3nt
TRBD1	TRBV15	.	TRBJ1-6	CATSRGDRTFNSPLHF	TGTGCCACCAGCAGGGGGGACAGGACCTTTAATTCACCCCTCCACTTT
TRBD1	TRBV12-5	few	TRBJ1-5	CASGMGQPYSNQPQHF	TGTGCTAGTGGTATGGGACAGCCTTATAGCAATCAGCCCCAGCATTTT
TRBD2	TRBV2	.	TRBJ2-1	CASRGTSGGFNEQFF	TGTGCCAGCCGGGGCACTAGCGGGGGGTTCAATGAGCAGTTCTTC
.	TRBV6-6	.	TRBJ1-1	CASRTRWDTEAFF	TGTGCCAGCAGGACGCGGTGGGACACTGAAGCTTTCTTT
TRBD2	TRBV27	.	TRBJ2-7	CASSLFFRASGRYEQYF	TGTGCCAGCAGTTTGTTTTTTCGGGCTAGCGGCCGCTACGAGCAGTACTTC
TRBD1	TRBV7-2	.	TRBJ1-3	CASSLTGVSGNTIYF	TGTGCCAGCAGCTTGACAGGGGTCTCTGGAAACACCATATATTTT
TRBD2	TRBV5-1	.	TRBJ2-7	CASSETASGHSYEQYF	TGCGCCAGCAGCGAGACGGCTAGCGGGCACTCCTACGAGCAGTACTTC
TRBD1	TRBV6-6	.	TRBJ1-1	CASSGMGQMNTEAFF	TGTGCCAGCAGTGGGATGGGACAGATGAACACTGAAGCTTTCTTT
TRBD1	TRBV4-3	.	TRBJ1-1	CASSQGTGGDVLNTEAFF	TGCGCCAGCAGCCAAGGGACAGGGGGCGACGTTTTGAACACTGAAGCTTTCTTT
.	TRBV18	.	TRBJ1-6	CASSPPSSSYNSPLHF	TGTGCCAGCTCACCACCGTCGAGCTCCTATAATTCACCCCTCCACTTT
TRBD2	TRBV9	.	TRBJ2-2	CASSGWTSGGTGELFF	TGTGCCAGCAGCGGGTGGACTAGCGGGGGCACCGGGGAGCTGTTTTTT
.	TRBV19	.	TRBJ1-1	CASNHRSRDEAFF	TGTGCCAGTAATCATAGGTCCAGGGATGAAGCTTTCTTT
.	TRBV9	.	TRBJ2-5	CASSIGNGPQETQYF	TGTGCCAGCAGCATAGGCAACGGGCCTCAAGAGACCCAGTACTTC
TRBD2	TRBV19	.	TRBJ2-1	CASSRTSGTYEQFF	TGTGCCAGTAGTAGGACTAGCGGGACGTATGAGCAGTTCTTC
TRBD1	TRBV30	once	TRBJ1-6	CACRRGLNSPLHF	TGTGCCTGCCGTAGGGGGCTTAATTCACCCCTCCACTTT
TRBD1	TRBV4-1	.	TRBJ2-1	CASSQVERQGGDEQFF	TGCGCCAGCAGCCAAGTAGAGCGACAGGGGGGTGATGAGCAGTTCTTC
.	TRBV19	.	TRBJ1-5	CASSIVGQALGNQPQHF	TGTGCCAGTAGTATAGTAGGACAAGCCCTGGGGAATCAGCCCCAGCATTTT
.	TRBV15	.	TRBJ2-4	CATSPEMDSFQYF	TGTGCCACCAGCCCGGAAATGGACAGCTTTCAGTACTTC
.	TRBV11-3	.	TRBJ2-3	CASSLDGTGDTQYF	TGTGCCAGCAGCTTAGATGGCACCGGAGATACGCAGTATTTT
.	TRBV6-1	.	TRBJ2-4	CASSGAGLKNIQYF	TGTGCCAGCAGTGGAGCAGGACTAAAAAACATTCAGTACTTC
.	TRBV10-3	.	TRBJ2-5	CAISESGTLGETQYF	TGTGCCATCAGTGAGTCGGGGACCCTAGGGGAGACCCAGTACTTC
.	TRBV9	.	TRBJ2-1	CASSVGDGGVLGVNEQFF	TGTGCCAGCAGCGTAGGAGACGGGGGCGTCCTTGGAGTCAATGAGCAGTTCTTC
TRBD1	TRBV11-2	.	TRBJ2-2	CASSSEQGARSGELFF	TGTGCCAGCAGCTCTGAACAGGGGGCTAGAAGCGGGGAGCTGTTTTTT
.	TRBV2	.	TRBJ2-1	CASREGQGFYNEQFF	TGTGCCAGCAGGGAGGGGCAGGGGTTCTACAATGAGCAGTTCTTC
.	TRBV27	.	TRBJ1-3	CASSPGAGNTIYF	TGTGCCAGCAGTCCGGGGGCTGGAAACACCATATATTTT